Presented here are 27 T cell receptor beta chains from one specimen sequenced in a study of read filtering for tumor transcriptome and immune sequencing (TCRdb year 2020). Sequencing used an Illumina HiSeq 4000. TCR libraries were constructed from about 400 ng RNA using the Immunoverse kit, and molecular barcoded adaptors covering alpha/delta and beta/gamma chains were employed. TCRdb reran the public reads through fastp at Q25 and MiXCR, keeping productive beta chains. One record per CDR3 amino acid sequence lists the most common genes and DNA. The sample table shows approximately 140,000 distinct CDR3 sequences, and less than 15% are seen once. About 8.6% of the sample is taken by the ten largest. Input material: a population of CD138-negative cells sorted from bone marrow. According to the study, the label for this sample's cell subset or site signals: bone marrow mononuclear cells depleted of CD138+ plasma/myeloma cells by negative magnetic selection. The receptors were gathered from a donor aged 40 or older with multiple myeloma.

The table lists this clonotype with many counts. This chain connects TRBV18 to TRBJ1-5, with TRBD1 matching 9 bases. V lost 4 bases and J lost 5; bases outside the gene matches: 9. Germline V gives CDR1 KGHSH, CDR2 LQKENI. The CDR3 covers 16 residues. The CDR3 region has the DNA TGTGCCAGCTCACAGACTCCCGGGACAGGGTATCAGCCCCAGCATTTT. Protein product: CASSQTPGTGYQPQHF.

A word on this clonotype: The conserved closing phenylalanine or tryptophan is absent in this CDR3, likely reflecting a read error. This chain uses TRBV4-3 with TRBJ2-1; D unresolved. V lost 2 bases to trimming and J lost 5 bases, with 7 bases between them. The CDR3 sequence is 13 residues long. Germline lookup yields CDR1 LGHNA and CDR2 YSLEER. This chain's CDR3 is CASSQLGDNEQFL. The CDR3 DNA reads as TGCGCCAGCAGCCAATTAGGCGACAATGAGCAGTTCTTA.

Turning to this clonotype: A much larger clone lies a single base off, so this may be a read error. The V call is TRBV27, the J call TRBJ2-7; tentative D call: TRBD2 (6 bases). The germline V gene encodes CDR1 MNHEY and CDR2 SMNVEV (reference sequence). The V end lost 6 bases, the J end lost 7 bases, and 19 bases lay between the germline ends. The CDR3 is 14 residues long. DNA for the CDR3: TGTGCCAGCAGCCTAGGGCGGGGTGGGAGTGAGCAGTACTTC. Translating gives CASSLGRGGSEQYF.

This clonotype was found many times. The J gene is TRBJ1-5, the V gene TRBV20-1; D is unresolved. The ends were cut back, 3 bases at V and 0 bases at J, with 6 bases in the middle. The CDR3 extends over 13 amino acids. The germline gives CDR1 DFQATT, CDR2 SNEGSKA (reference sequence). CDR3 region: CSASEYSNQPQHF. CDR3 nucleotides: TGCAGTGCTAGCGAGTATAGCAATCAGCCCCAGCATTTT.

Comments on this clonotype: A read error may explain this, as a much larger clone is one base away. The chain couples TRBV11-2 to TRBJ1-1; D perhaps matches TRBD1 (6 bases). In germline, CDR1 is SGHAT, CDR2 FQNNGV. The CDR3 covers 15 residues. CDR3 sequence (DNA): TGTGCCAGCAGGCCATCAGGGGTTGGTCACACTGTAGCTTTCTTT. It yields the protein CASRPSGVGHTVAFF.

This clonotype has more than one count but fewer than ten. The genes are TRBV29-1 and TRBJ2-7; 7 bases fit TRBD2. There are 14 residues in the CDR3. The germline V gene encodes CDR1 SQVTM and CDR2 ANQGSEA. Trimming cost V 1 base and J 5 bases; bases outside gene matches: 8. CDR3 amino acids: CSVEATSEADEQYF. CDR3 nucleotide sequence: TGCAGCGTTGAAGCTACTAGCGAAGCGGACGAGCAGTACTTC.

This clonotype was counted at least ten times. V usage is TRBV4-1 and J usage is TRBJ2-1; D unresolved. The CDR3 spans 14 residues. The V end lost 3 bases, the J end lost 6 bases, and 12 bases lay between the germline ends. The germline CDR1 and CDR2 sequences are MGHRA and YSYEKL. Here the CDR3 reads CASSQGIGRNEQFF. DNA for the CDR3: TGCGCCAGCAGCCAGGGCATCGGACGCAATGAGCAGTTCTTC.

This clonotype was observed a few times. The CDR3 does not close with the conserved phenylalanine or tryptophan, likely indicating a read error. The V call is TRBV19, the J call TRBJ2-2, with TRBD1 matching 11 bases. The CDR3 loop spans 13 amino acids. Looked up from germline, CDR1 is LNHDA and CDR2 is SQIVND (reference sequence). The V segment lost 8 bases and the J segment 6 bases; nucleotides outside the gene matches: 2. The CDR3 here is CASGQGAAGELFL. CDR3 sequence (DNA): TGTGCCAGTGGACAGGGGGCGGCCGGGGAGCTGTTTCTT.

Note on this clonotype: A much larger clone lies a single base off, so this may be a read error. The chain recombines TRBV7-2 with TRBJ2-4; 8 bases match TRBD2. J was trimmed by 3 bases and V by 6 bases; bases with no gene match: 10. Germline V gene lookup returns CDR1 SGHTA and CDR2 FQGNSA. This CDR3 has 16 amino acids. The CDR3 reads CASRQREGLGKNIQYF. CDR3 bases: TGTGCCAGCAGGCAACGGGAGGGATTGGGCAAAAACATTCAGTACTTC.

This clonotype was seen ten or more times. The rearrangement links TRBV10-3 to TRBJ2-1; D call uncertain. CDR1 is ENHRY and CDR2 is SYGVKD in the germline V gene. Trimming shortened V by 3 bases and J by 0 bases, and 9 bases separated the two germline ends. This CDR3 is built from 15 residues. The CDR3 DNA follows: TGTGCCATCAGTGAAAAGGGCCCCTCCTACAATGAGCAGTTCTTC. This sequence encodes CAISEKGPSYNEQFF.

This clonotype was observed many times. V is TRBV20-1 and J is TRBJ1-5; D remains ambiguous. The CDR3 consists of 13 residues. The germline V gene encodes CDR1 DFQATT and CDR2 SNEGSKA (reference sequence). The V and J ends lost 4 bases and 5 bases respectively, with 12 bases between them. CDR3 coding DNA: TGCAGTGCTAAGATGGACCCCGATCAGCCCCAGCATTTT. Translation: CSAKMDPDQPQHF.

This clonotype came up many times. The DNA of the CDR3 is TGTGCCAGCCGGGACAGGGGGGCCTTCGGCCCCTACGAGCAGTACTTC. As protein: CASRDRGAFGPYEQYF. The chain employs TRBV27 and TRBJ2-7; 11 nucleotides agree with TRBD1. The CDR3 consists of 16 residues. The V gene's germline CDR1 is MNHEY and CDR2 SMNVEV (reference sequence). The junction had 11 bases not matched to a gene; V was cut back by 8 bases and J by 2 bases.

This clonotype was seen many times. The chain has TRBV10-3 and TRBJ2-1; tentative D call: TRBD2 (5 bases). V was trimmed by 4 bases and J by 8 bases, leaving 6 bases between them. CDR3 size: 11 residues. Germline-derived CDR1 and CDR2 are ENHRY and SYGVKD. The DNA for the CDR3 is TGTGCCATCAGTGGGAGGTATGAGCAGTTCTTC. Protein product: CAISGRYEQFF.

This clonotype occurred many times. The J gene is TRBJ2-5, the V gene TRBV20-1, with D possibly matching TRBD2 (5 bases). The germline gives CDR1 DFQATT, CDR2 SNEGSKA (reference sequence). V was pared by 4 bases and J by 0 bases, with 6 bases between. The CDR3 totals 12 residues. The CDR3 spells CSAIAHQETQYF. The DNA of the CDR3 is TGCAGTGCTATAGCGCACCAAGAGACCCAGTACTTC.

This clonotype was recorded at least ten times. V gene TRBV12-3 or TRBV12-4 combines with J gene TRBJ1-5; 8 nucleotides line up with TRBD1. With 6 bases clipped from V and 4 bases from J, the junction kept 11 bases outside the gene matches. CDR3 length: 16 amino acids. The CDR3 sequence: CASSTLKDRVNQPQHF. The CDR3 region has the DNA TGTGCCAGCAGCACGCTTAAGGACAGGGTAAATCAGCCCCAGCATTTT.

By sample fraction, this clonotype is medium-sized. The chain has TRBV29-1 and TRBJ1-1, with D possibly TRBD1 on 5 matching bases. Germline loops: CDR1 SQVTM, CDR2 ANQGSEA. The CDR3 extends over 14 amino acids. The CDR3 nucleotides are TGCAGTGCCACGGACTGGGAAAGGGGCACTGAAGCTTTCTTT. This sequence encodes CSATDWERGTEAFF.

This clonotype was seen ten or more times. The DNA for the CDR3 is TGTGCCATCAGTGAGAAGGGGACGAACTGGTTCTTC. Translation gives CAISEKGTNWFF. This rearrangement joins TRBV10-3 to TRBJ2-1; D could derive from TRBD1 or TRBD2 (5 bases each). V was pared by 2 bases and J by 15 bases, with 14 bases between. CDR3 size: 12 residues. The V gene's germline CDR1 is ENHRY and CDR2 SYGVKD.

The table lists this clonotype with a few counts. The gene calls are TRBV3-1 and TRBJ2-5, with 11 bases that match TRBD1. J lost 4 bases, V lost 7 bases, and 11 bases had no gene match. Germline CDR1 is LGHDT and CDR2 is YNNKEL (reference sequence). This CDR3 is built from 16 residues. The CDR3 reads CASTLGTGGFRETQYF. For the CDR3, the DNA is TGTGCCAGCACCCTCGGGACAGGGGGTTTTAGAGAGACCCAGTACTTC.

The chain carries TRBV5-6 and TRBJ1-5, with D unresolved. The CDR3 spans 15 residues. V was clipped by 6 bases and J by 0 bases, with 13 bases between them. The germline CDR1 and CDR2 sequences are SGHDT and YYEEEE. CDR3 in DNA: TGTGCCAGCACCAAAACGGACGGTAGCAATCAGCCCCAGCATTTT. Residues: CASTKTDGSNQPQHF.

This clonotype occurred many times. The CDR3, as DNA: TGTGCCACCAGCAGAGACAGGGTCCCCCCGAGGAACGAGCAGTACTTC. Amino acid sequence: CATSRDRVPPRNEQYF. The chain is built from TRBV15 and TRBJ2-7; perhaps TRBD1 as D (5 bases). This CDR3 is 16 amino acids long. Germline V gene data show CDR1 as LNHNV and CDR2 as YYDKDF (reference sequence). Trimming stripped 0 bases from V and 5 bases from J, with 17 bases between.

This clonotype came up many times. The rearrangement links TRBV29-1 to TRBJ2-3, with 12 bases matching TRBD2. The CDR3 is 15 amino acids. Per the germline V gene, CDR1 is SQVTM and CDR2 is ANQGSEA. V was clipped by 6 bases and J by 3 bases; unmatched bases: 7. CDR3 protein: CSVTTSGSLTDTQYF. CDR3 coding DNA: TGCAGCGTGACGACTAGCGGGAGTCTGACAGATACGCAGTATTTT.

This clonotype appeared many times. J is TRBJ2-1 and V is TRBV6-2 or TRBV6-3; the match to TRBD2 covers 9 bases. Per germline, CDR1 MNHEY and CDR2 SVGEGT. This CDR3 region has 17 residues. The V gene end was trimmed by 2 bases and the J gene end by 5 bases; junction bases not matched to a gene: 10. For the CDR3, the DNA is TGTGCCAGCAGTTACATGGCGGGAGGGTCTCCTAACAATGAGCAGTTCTTC. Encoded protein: CASSYMAGGSPNNEQFF.

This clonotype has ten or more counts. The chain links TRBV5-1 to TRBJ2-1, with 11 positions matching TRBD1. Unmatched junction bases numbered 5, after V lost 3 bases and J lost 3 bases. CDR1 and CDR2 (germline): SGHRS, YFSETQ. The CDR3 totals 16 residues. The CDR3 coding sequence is TGCGCCAGCAGCTCTGGACAGGGGGCTTTCTACAATGAGCAGTTCTTC. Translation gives CASSSGQGAFYNEQFF.

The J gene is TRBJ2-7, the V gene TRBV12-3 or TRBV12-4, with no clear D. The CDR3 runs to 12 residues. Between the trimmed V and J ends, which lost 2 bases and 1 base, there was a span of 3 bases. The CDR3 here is CASSLRSYEQYF. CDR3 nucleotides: TGTGCCAGCAGTTTAAGGTCCTACGAGCAGTACTTC.

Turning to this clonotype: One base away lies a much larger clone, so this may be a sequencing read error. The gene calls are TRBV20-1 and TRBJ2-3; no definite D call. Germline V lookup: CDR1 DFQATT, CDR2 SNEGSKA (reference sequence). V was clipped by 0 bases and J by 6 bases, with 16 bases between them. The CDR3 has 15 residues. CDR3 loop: CSARDRWLKGDTQYF. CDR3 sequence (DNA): TGCAGTGCTAGAGATCGTTGGCTGAAAGGGGATACGCAGTATTTT.

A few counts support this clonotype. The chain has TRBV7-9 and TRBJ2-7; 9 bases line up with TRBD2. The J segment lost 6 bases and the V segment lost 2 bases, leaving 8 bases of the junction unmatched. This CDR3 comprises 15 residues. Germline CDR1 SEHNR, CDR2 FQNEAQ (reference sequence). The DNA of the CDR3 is TGTGCCAGCAGCTTAATGCCTAGCGGGGCAGGCGAGCAGTACTTC. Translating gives CASSLMPSGAGEQYF.

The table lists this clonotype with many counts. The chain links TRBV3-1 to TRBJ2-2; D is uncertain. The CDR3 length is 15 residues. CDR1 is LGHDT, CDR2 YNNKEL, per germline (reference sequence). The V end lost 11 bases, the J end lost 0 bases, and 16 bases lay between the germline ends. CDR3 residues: CACGLRTANTGELFF. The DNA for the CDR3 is TGTGCCTGCGGTTTGCGGACCGCGAACACCGGGGAGCTGTTTTTT. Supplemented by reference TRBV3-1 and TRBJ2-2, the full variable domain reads DTAVSQTPKYLVTQMGNDKSIKCEQNLGHDTMYWYKQDSKKFLKIMFSYNNKELIINETVPNRFSPKSPDKAHLNLHINSLELGDSAVYFCACGLRTANTGELFFGEGSRLTVL.